This T cell receptor (beta chain) originates from a study of blood T cell repertoires in COVID-19. Across the whole study: COVID-19 samples from acute and convalescent phases originated in the United States, Italy and Spain.

Here immunoSEQ multiplex PCR was the method, and the copy in TCRdb shows in-frame clones only, minus some. The sample consists of approximately 300,000 clones, roughly nine tenths of them appearing once. Each participant's cohort was designated according to participant-reported clinical history. V lost 0 bases to trimming and J lost 6 bases; unmatched junction nucleotides: 11. Germline assignment: CDR1 SGHDN and CDR2 FVKESK. The CDR3 length is 17 residues. The TCR comes from a woman aged 25 to 39 who had recovered from COVID-19. V usage is TRBV14 and J usage is TRBJ2-3; 8 bases map to TRBD1. The sequenced material came from PBMCs or T cells enriched from blood (not recorded which). The CDR3 sequence: CASSQEIASGGPDTQYF. CDR3 sequence (DNA): TGTGCCAGCAGCCAAGAAATAGCGTCAGGGGGCCCCGATACGCAGTATTTT.